The next 24 T cell receptor beta chains were all read from a single sample in a study of T cell responses to AZD1222 COVID-19 vaccine. The repertoire was sequenced with immunoSEQ multiplex PCR; TCRdb's copy has only in-frame clones and lacks some. The repertoire holds about 150,000 clones, with 80% to 95% as singletons. This sample comprised peripheral blood, obtained 28 days after the second AZD1222 dose. All receptors come from an adult who received the AZD1222 COVID-19 vaccine.

The chain combines TRBV3-1 (or the pseudogene TRBV3-2) with TRBJ2-1; 15 bases map to TRBD2. The germline CDR1 and CDR2 sequences are LGHDT and YNNKEL (reference sequence). J was trimmed by 10 bases and V by 3 bases; bases with no gene match: 7. This CDR3 has 16 residues. The CDR3 is CASSQEGTSGRFEQFF. As DNA, the CDR3 is TGTGCCAGCAGCCAGGAAGGGACTAGCGGGAGGTTCGAGCAGTTCTTC.

The CDR3 region is CASSGGTGYEKLFF. The CDR3 bases are TGTGCCAGCAGTGGAGGGACAGGGTATGAAAAACTGTTTTTT. The chain joins TRBV25-1 to TRBJ1-4; 9 nucleotides line up with TRBD1. V lost 4 bases, J lost 6 bases, and 3 bases stayed unmatched. Germline-derived CDR1 and CDR2 are MGHDK and SYGVNS. The CDR3 extends over 14 amino acids.

The V gene is TRBV6-4, the J gene TRBJ2-7, with 7 bases matching TRBD2. Germline assignment: CDR1 MRHNA and CDR2 SNTAGT. V was clipped by 0 bases and J by 0 bases; unmatched bases: 5. The CDR3 has 16 residues. CDR3 sequence: CASSDSLAVSSYEQYF. In DNA form, the CDR3 reads TGTGCCAGCAGTGACTCTCTAGCGGTAAGCTCCTACGAGCAGTACTTC.

V gene TRBV7-9 combines with J gene TRBJ2-1, with TRBD2 identical over 12 bases. In germline, CDR1 is SEHNR, CDR2 FQNEAQ (reference sequence). Trimming removed 6 bases from V and 3 bases from J; junction bases left unmatched: 12. The CDR3 runs 18 residues. The CDR3 here is CASRQSLGLAGYYNEQFF. The CDR3 coding sequence is TGTGCCAGCAGACAGAGCCTGGGACTAGCGGGCTACTACAATGAGCAGTTCTTC.

A note on this clone: One end of the junction does not line up with germline, which may come from a read error. V and J are TRBV25-1 and TRBJ1-4; a weak D match, TRBD1 (5 bases). This CDR3 has 17 residues. Per the germline V gene, CDR1 is MGHDK and CDR2 is SYGVNS. CDR3: CASSDTTVIATNAKLFF. CDR3 DNA sequence: TGTGCCAGCAGTGACACGACAGTTATTGCAACTAATGCAAAACTGTTTTTT.

V and J are TRBV30 and TRBJ2-5; D possibly uses TRBD1 or TRBD2 (5 bases each). V lost 3 bases and J 3 bases, leaving 5 bases between the germline ends. The CDR3 is 11 residues long. CDR1 and CDR2 from the germline V gene are GTSNPN and SVGIG (reference sequence). This CDR3 is CAWRGEETQYF. CDR3 coding DNA: TGTGCCTGGAGGGGGGAAGAGACCCAGTACTTC.

The chain has TRBV4-1 and TRBJ2-1, with TRBD2 as a possible D gene (5 bases). Trimming removed 0 bases at V and 10 bases at J, with 16 bases between. This CDR3 is built from 15 residues. Germline CDR1 MGHRA, CDR2 YSYEKL. The CDR3 protein is CASSQDSGSAWEQFF. The CDR3 DNA follows: TGCGCCAGCAGCCAAGATTCAGGTAGCGCTTGGGAGCAGTTCTTC.

The rearrangement joins TRBV6-5 to TRBJ1-2; D is undetermined. Germline CDR1 reads MNHEY; CDR2 reads SVGAGI. The CDR3 loop spans 13 amino acids. V lost 7 bases and J 5 bases, leaving 14 bases between the germline ends. The CDR3 region is CASNPHSLYGYTF. CDR3 in DNA: TGTGCCAGCAATCCCCACAGTTTATATGGCTACACCTTC.

CDR3 DNA sequence: TGTGCCAGCAGTCAGGGGCTCGCTACGGAAAAACTGTTTTTT. This gives the protein CASSQGLATEKLFF. The chain carries TRBV2 and TRBJ1-4, with D possibly matching TRBD1 (6 bases). V lost 5 bases and J lost 8, with 15 bases in between. The germline V gene has CDR1 SNHLY and CDR2 FYNNEI. The CDR3 covers 14 residues.

The chain combines TRBV6-1 with TRBJ2-1; D is unclear. Germline CDR1 and CDR2: MNHNS and SASEGT. CDR3 size: 14 residues. V lost 2 bases to trimming and J lost 6 bases, with 11 bases between them. The CDR3 sequence: CASSEMGNLNEQFF. Written as DNA, the CDR3 is TGTGCCAGCAGTGAAATGGGTAACCTCAATGAGCAGTTCTTC.

V is TRBV5-1 and J is TRBJ1-4; 8 positions match TRBD1. The V gene end was trimmed by 4 bases and the J gene end by 4 bases; junction bases not matched to a gene: 9. CDR1 and CDR2 (germline): SGHRS, YFSETQ. This CDR3 has 16 amino acids. CDR3 loop: CASSLNVQGGNEKLFF. Here the CDR3 DNA reads TGCGCCAGCAGCCTGAACGTACAGGGGGGTAATGAAAAACTGTTTTTT.

V is TRBV10-2 and J is TRBJ2-1; 8 nucleotides align to TRBD2. Germline CDR1 and CDR2: WSHSY and SAAADI. Unmatched junction bases numbered 7, after V lost 6 bases and J lost 3 bases. This CDR3 is built from 15 residues. CDR3 nucleotide sequence: TGCGCCAGCAGAAGAGCGGGAGCCGTCTACAATGAGCAGTTCTTC. Its protein is CASRRAGAVYNEQFF.

The J gene is TRBJ2-5, the V gene TRBV5-1, with 7 bases identical to TRBD1. The CDR3 length is 15 residues. V lost 2 bases to trimming and J lost 0 bases; unmatched junction nucleotides: 4. The V gene's germline CDR1 is SGHRS and CDR2 YFSETQ. CDR3 nucleotides: TGCGCCAGCAGCTTCGGACAGGTCTACCAAGAGACCCAGTACTTC. Protein product: CASSFGQVYQETQYF. The full variable domain, completed using reference TRBV5-1 and TRBJ2-5, is KAGVTQTPRYLIKTRGQQVTLSCSPISGHRSVSWYQQTPGQGLQFLFEYFSETQRNKGNFPGRFSGRQFSNSRSEMNVSTLELGDSALYLCASSFGQVYQETQYFGPGTRLLVL.

This clone was seen more than once but under ten times. The chain carries TRBV10-3 and TRBJ2-1, with TRBD2 matching over 12 bases. CDR3 size: 18 residues. The J segment lost 10 bases and the V segment lost 3 bases, leaving 16 bases of the junction unmatched. Germline-derived CDR1 and CDR2 are ENHRY and SYGVKD. The CDR3 loop reads CAISDFGPLGLAGSEQFF. The CDR3 region has the DNA TGTGCCATCAGTGATTTTGGGCCCCTCGGACTAGCGGGGAGCGAGCAGTTCTTC.

The CDR3 loop is CASRLGETQYF. CDR3 coding DNA: TGTGCCAGCAGGCTGGGGGAGACCCAGTACTTC. The V and J genes are TRBV6-5 and TRBJ2-5; D gene uncertain. V was cut by 6 bases and J by 5 bases, with 7 bases left in between. Germline lookup yields CDR1 MNHEY and CDR2 SVGAGI. The CDR3 covers 11 residues.

The chain recombines TRBV6-5 with TRBJ1-2; a weak D match, TRBD1 (5 bases). Trimming removed 6 bases at V and 4 bases at J, with 9 bases between. Germline CDR1 and CDR2: MNHEY and SVGAGI. This CDR3 is 12 amino acids long. The CDR3 nucleotides read TGTGCCAGCAGCATCGGGGGCTATGGCTACACCTTC. This gives the protein CASSIGGYGYTF.

The CDR3 reads CASSPRGGNYGYTF. The CDR3, as DNA: TGTGCCAGCAGCCCAAGGGGGGGTAACTATGGCTACACCTTC. This chain joins TRBV5-4 and TRBJ1-2; the D gene is possibly TRBD1 (6 bases). The germline V and J ends were trimmed by 4 bases and 1 base, with 11 bases remaining between them. This CDR3 has 14 amino acids. Germline CDR1 is SGHNT and CDR2 is YYREEE (reference sequence).

The chain's CDR3 is CASSVAPGRAEDTQYF. As DNA, the CDR3 is TGTGCCAGCAGCGTAGCTCCCGGGAGGGCCGAGGATACGCAGTATTTT. V is TRBV9 and J is TRBJ2-3; 8 bases are shared with TRBD2. The CDR3 length is 16 residues. V shed 0 bases, J shed 6 bases, and the junction held 9 bases outside the gene matches. Looked up from germline, CDR1 is SGDLS and CDR2 is YYNGEE.

The rearrangement links TRBV6-5 to TRBJ1-6; the match to TRBD1 covers 7 bases. This CDR3 contains 13 residues. CDR1 is MNHEY and CDR2 is SVGAGI in the germline V gene. Trimming at V came to 6 bases and at J to 9 bases, leaving 5 bases not matched to a gene. The CDR3 protein is CASRMTGSSPLHF. The CDR3 nucleotides are TGTGCCAGCAGAATGACAGGGAGTTCACCCCTCCACTTT.

The V gene is TRBV11-2, the J gene TRBJ1-6, with 7 bases matching TRBD1. CDR3 length: 14 amino acids. Trimming took 6 bases from V and 9 from J; bases not matched to a gene: 8. Germline assignment: CDR1 SGHAT and CDR2 FQNNGV. Here the CDR3 reads CASSWQGEGSPLHF. The CDR3 DNA follows: TGTGCCAGCAGTTGGCAGGGGGAAGGTTCACCCCTCCACTTT. Using reference TRBV11-2 and TRBJ1-6 for the parts outside the CDR3, the full variable domain is EAGVAQSPRYKIIEKRQSVAFWCNPISGHATLYWYQQILGQGPKLLIQFQNNGVVDDSQLPKDRFSAERLKGVDSTLKIQPAKLEDSAVYLCASSWQGEGSPLHFGNGTRLTVT.

The chain carries TRBV27 and TRBJ1-3, with D unresolved. The ends were cut back, 8 bases at V and 0 bases at J, with 8 bases in the middle. The germline gives CDR1 MNHEY, CDR2 SMNVEV (reference sequence). CDR3 length: 13 residues. CDR3 amino acids: CASGHPSGNTIYF. CDR3 in DNA: TGTGCCAGCGGGCACCCCTCTGGAAACACCATATATTTT.

The chain employs TRBV18 and TRBJ1-2; 8 positions match TRBD1. Trimming cost V 3 bases and J 8 bases; bases outside gene matches: 8. Germline V gene sequence: CDR1 KGHSH, CDR2 LQKENI. There are 14 residues in the CDR3. In DNA, the CDR3 is TGTGCCAGCTCACCCTACCGGACAGGGAACGGCTACACCTTC. Translated: CASSPYRTGNGYTF. Looking up the rest from reference TRBV18 and TRBJ1-2 gives the full variable domain: NAGVMQNPRHLVRRRGQEARLRCSPMKGHSHVYWYRQLPEEGLKFMVYLQKENIIDESGMPKERFSAEFPKEGPSILRIQQVVRGDSAAYFCASSPYRTGNGYTFGSGTRLTVV.

The count of this clone is one. The chain uses TRBV5-1 and TRBJ2-3; 10 bases match TRBD2. Germline CDR1 SGHRS, CDR2 YFSETQ. CDR3 length equals 16 residues. The V and J ends lost 4 bases and 2 bases, in that order; junction bases with no gene match: 7. The CDR3 DNA sequence: TGCGCCAGCAGCCTGGAGCGGGAGGGGTTCACAGATACGCAGTATTTT. This encodes CASSLEREGFTDTQYF.

The gene calls are TRBV28 and TRBJ1-1, with D unclear. This CDR3 comprises 16 residues. Germline V gene data show CDR1 as MDHEN and CDR2 as SYDVKM. Trimming stripped 1 base from V and 0 bases from J, with 12 bases between. The CDR3 is CASSLSAGGMNTEAFF. The CDR3 DNA is TGTGCCAGCAGTTTATCCGCGGGAGGGATGAACACTGAAGCTTTCTTT.